Below are 22 T cell receptor beta chains sequenced from a single sample in a study of T cells in Graves' hyperthyroidism and ophthalmopathy. TCR beta CDR3 sequences were amplified from RNA transcripts. Initially, a first-round RT-PCR of the TCR CDR3 employed the HTBI primer set. In TCRdb, the multiplex PCR reads were re-called with MiXCR into one record per CDR3 protein. The table includes about 560,000 distinct CDR3 sequences, roughly 17% detected once. Sequencing was carried out using blood. These receptors were taken from a woman younger than 30 with Graves' hyperthyroidism.

The chain couples TRBV20-1 to TRBJ2-1; tentatively, D is TRBD1 (5 bases). Trimming removed 7 bases at V and 5 bases at J, with 21 bases between. Germline CDR1 DFQATT, CDR2 SNEGSKA (reference sequence). The CDR3 has 15 residues. The CDR3 coding sequence is TGCAGTGTATCTTCTAGGACAAAACTCAACAATGAGCAGTTCTTC. Residues: CSVSSRTKLNNEQFF.

The V gene is TRBV28, the J gene TRBJ1-5, with TRBD1 identical over 8 bases. Trimming at V came to 2 bases and at J to 4 bases, leaving 10 bases not matched to a gene. Germline-derived CDR1 and CDR2 are MDHEN and SYDVKM. The CDR3 extends over 17 amino acids. In DNA, the CDR3 is TGTGCCAGCAGTTTAAGGGGACAGGCCTCGGGTAATCAGCCCCAGCATTTT. This translates into CASSLRGQASGNQPQHF.

This clonotype was detected ten times or more. The chain links TRBV7-9 to TRBJ1-2; the match to TRBD1 covers 8 bases. CDR3 length equals 14 residues. Trimming at V came to 6 bases and at J to 4 bases, leaving 7 bases not matched to a gene. The germline V gene encodes CDR1 SEHNR and CDR2 FQNEAQ (reference sequence). Here the CDR3 reads CASSSTGGTYGYTF. The DNA of the CDR3 is TGTGCCAGCAGTAGCACAGGGGGGACCTATGGCTACACCTTC. The variable domain in full, with the rest retrieved from reference TRBV7-9 and TRBJ1-2, is DTGVSQNPRHKITKRGQNVTFRCDPISEHNRLYWYRQTLGQGPEFLTYFQNEAQLEKSRLLSDRFSAERPKGSFSTLEIQRTEQGDSAMYLCASSSTGGTYGYTFGSGTRLTVV.

The table lists this clonotype with a few counts. The chain uses TRBV4-1 and TRBJ1-5, with D uncertain. From germline, CDR1 is MGHRA and CDR2 YSYEKL. V was pared by 4 bases and J by 0 bases, with 13 bases between. The CDR3 sequence is 16 residues long. The CDR3 coding sequence is TGCGCCAGCAGCCCCACCCTGGCAGCTAGCAATCAGCCCCAGCATTTT. It translates to CASSPTLAASNQPQHF.

The chain links TRBV20-1 to TRBJ1-2; TRBD1 might be the D (6 bases). CDR1 DFQATT and CDR2 SNEGSKA come from the germline V gene (reference sequence). The length of the CDR3 is 14 residues. Trimming took off 6 bases at V and 8 bases at J, with 22 bases between the two ends. CDR3 in DNA: TGCAGTGCCGGACGGGGGGGGCGAGCTCTCGGCTACACCTTC. Amino acids: CSAGRGGRALGYTF.

This clonotype was found many times. The genes are TRBV2 and TRBJ2-5; D is tentatively TRBD1 or TRBD2 (5 bases each). Trimming shortened V by 6 bases and J by 5 bases, and 16 bases separated the two germline ends. CDR3 length: 14 amino acids. Germline CDR1 SNHLY, CDR2 FYNNEI. CDR3 sequence reads: CASRGVSPGETQYF. In DNA form, the CDR3 reads TGTGCCAGCAGGGGGGTCTCCCCGGGGGAGACCCAGTACTTC.

The chain employs TRBV27 and TRBJ2-1; TRBD2 might be the D (5 bases). The V end lost 7 bases, the J end lost 6 bases, and 16 bases lay between the germline ends. From germline, CDR1 is MNHEY and CDR2 SMNVEV (reference sequence). The CDR3 loop spans 14 amino acids. CDR3 coding DNA: TGTGCCAGCACCCCGGGAAGAGTTGCCAATGAGCAGTTCTTC. This encodes CASTPGRVANEQFF.

To note about this clonotype: Since the CDR3 does not end with the conserved phenylalanine or tryptophan, this likely comes from a read error. This chain joins TRBV29-1 and TRBJ1-2; perhaps TRBD1 as D (6 bases). The CDR3 is 13 amino acids. V lost 6 bases and J 3 bases, leaving 14 bases between the germline ends. Germline CDR1 and CDR2: SQVTM and ANQGSEA. This CDR3 reads CSVPRGQDYGYTL. As DNA, the CDR3 is TGCAGCGTCCCCAGGGGACAAGACTATGGCTACACCCTC.

The chain combines TRBV2 with TRBJ2-5; TRBD2 aligns across 9 bases. This CDR3 has 15 amino acids. The V gene's germline CDR1 is SNHLY and CDR2 FYNNEI. The V and J ends lost 6 bases and 4 bases, in that order; junction bases with no gene match: 9. CDR3 sequence (DNA): TGTGCCAGCAGGGAATCTAGCGGGATATCAGAGACCCAGTACTTC. This codes for CASRESSGISETQYF.

About this clonotype itself: Since a much larger clone is just one base distant, this may be a read error. The chain couples TRBV3-1 to TRBJ2-3; D is unresolved. Germline V lookup: CDR1 LGHDT, CDR2 YNNKEL (reference sequence). Trimming left V 5 bases short and J 1 base short, with 10 bases between. The CDR3 loop spans 14 amino acids. CDR3 DNA sequence: TGTGCCAGCAGCGCAACCAGGCGCACAGATACGCAGTATTTT. Translation: CASSATRRTDTQYF.

This clonotype was picked up many times. This chain links TRBV28 with TRBJ2-1; D may correspond to TRBD1 or TRBD2 (5 bases each). Per germline, CDR1 MDHEN and CDR2 SYDVKM. V lost 4 bases and J 8 bases, leaving 6 bases between the germline ends. CDR3 length: 11 residues. The CDR3 DNA is TGTGCCAGCAGTTGGGGGTATGAGCAGTTCTTC. This codes for CASSWGYEQFF.

This clonotype was seen repeatedly, ten times or more. The chain links TRBV5-1 to TRBJ1-1; TRBD1 aligns across 7 bases. The CDR3 loop spans 15 amino acids. The germline gives CDR1 SGHRS, CDR2 YFSETQ. V trimming: 6 bases; J trimming: 7 bases; junction bases outside the gene matches: 15. In DNA form, the CDR3 reads TGCGCCAGCACACCGACAGGGATCGAGTTGGATGAAGCTTTCTTT. Translating it yields CASTPTGIELDEAFF. The entire variable domain, with the rest obtained from reference TRBV5-1 and TRBJ1-1, is as follows: KAGVTQTPRYLIKTRGQQVTLSCSPISGHRSVSWYQQTPGQGLQFLFEYFSETQRNKGNFPGRFSGRQFSNSRSEMNVSTLELGDSALYLCASTPTGIELDEAFFGQGTRLTVV.

This clonotype has a handful of counts. J is TRBJ2-7 and V is TRBV15; TRBD2 is a possible D gene (6 bases). This CDR3 is built from 14 residues. Looked up from germline, CDR1 is LNHNV and CDR2 is YYDKDF (reference sequence). V shed 0 bases and J shed 4 bases, with 10 bases lying between them. CDR3 amino acids: CATSRDGGNYEQYF. The CDR3 DNA reads TGTGCCACCAGCAGAGATGGGGGGAATTACGAGCAGTACTTC.

This clonotype was counted between two and nine times. The V call is TRBV28, the J call TRBJ2-5; 10 nucleotides agree with TRBD2. Germline assignment: CDR1 MDHEN and CDR2 SYDVKM. Trimming cost V 2 bases and J 1 base; bases outside gene matches: 4. The CDR3 is made up of 16 amino acids. The CDR3 bases are TGTGCCAGCAGTTTACCCCTAGCGGGAGCCCAAGAGACCCAGTACTTC. It is translated as CASSLPLAGAQETQYF.

This clonotype was recorded at least ten times. J is TRBJ1-4 and V is TRBV12-3 or TRBV12-4, with 7 bases identical to TRBD1. The CDR3 spans 16 residues. Losses at the gene ends were 1 base for V and 0 bases for J; bases not matched to a gene: 2. CDR3 coding DNA: TGTGCCAGCAGTTTAGGACAGGGAGCAACTAATGAAAAACTGTTTTTT. As protein: CASSLGQGATNEKLFF.

To note about this clonotype: A much larger clone sits a single nucleotide away, making a read error possible. The chain combines TRBV7-9 with TRBJ2-3; no definite D call. The germline V gene encodes CDR1 SEHNR and CDR2 FQNEAQ (reference sequence). This CDR3 is built from 14 residues. CDR3 DNA: TGTGCCACCAGCTTGCCCGGCTCCACAGATACGCAGTATTTT. Its protein is CATSLPGSTDTQYF.

This clonotype occurred many times. V usage is TRBV2 and J usage is TRBJ2-5, with 11 bases identical to TRBD2. CDR1 is SNHLY, CDR2 FYNNEI, per germline. The ends lost 4 bases at V and 1 base at J; junction bases unmatched: 11. The CDR3 has 18 amino acids. The CDR3 loop reads CASSALYRLAGSQETQYF. CDR3 in DNA: TGTGCCAGCAGTGCTCTTTACAGACTAGCGGGGAGCCAAGAGACCCAGTACTTC.

CDR3 nucleotides: TGCGCCAGCAGCTTGTACCCGGGACTACCTCGGAGGGGCGACGAGCAGTACTTC. Its protein product is CASSLYPGLPRRGDEQYF. The rearrangement links TRBV5-1 to TRBJ2-7; 7 positions agree with TRBD2. Germline V gives CDR1 SGHRS, CDR2 YFSETQ. The CDR3 consists of 18 residues. The V and J ends lost 1 base and 5 bases, in that order; junction bases with no gene match: 18.

This clonotype has only one observation. The chain has TRBV19 and TRBJ2-7; tentatively, D is TRBD1 or TRBD2 (5 bases each). CDR1 LNHDA and CDR2 SQIVND come from the germline V gene (reference sequence). The CDR3 runs to 13 residues. With 4 bases removed from V and 7 bases from J, the gap between germline ends came to 14 bases. This chain's CDR3 is CASSKDGGGEQYF. The CDR3, as DNA: TGTGCCAGTAGTAAGGACGGTGGGGGAGAGCAGTACTTC.

A few counts support this clonotype. The chain uses TRBV19 and TRBJ2-4, with D unclear. Germline assignment: CDR1 LNHDA and CDR2 SQIVND (reference sequence). V was cut by 6 bases and J by 1 base, with 13 bases left in between. The CDR3 has 15 residues. As DNA, the CDR3 is TGTGCCAGTAGCCCCTCAGGATGGGCCAAAAACATTCAGTACTTC. Its translation: CASSPSGWAKNIQYF.

This clonotype was counted many times. V gene TRBV7-2 combines with J gene TRBJ2-5; D gene uncertain. The CDR3 runs to 14 residues. Trimming pared 5 bases from V and 0 bases from J, leaving 10 bases between. Germline V CDR1 and CDR2: SGHTA, FQGNSA. Here the CDR3 DNA reads TGTGCCAGCAGCGAGAGCCGGAACCAAGAGACCCAGTACTTC. It encodes CASSESRNQETQYF.

The CDR3 is CASRLTGTADQPQHF. CDR3 DNA sequence: TGCGCCAGCAGGCTGACCGGGACAGCTGATCAGCCCCAGCATTTT. The chain employs TRBV5-1 and TRBJ1-5; TRBD1 aligns across 7 bases. The CDR3 consists of 15 residues. CDR1 SGHRS and CDR2 YFSETQ come from the germline V gene. With V trimmed by 5 bases and J by 5 bases, 10 bases remained unmatched.